This TCR beta chain came from a study of blood T cell repertoires in COVID-19. Looking at the study overall: Some COVID-19 samples were acute and others convalescent; all came from the United States, Italy and Spain. Nucleic acid was either cDNA or gDNA, and it came from T cells, B-cell-depleted T cells, or PBMCs.

The authors' processing: Reference gene primer amplification gave nucleated cell count estimates. Assay: immunoSEQ multiplex PCR; the TCRdb copy retains only in-frame clones and omits some. Clonal size and the V and J genes are those of that table, whereas D and trimming came from the DNA. In the table there are more than 120,000 clones, about nine tenths of which are singletons. The CDR3 runs 14 residues. Per germline, CDR1 KGHSH and CDR2 LQKENI. The ends were cut back, 4 bases at V and 4 bases at J, with 8 bases in the middle. The source of this sequence is a human donor in a cohort sampled during active COVID-19. Specimen: peripheral blood. The chain joins TRBV18 to TRBJ1-6; D remains ambiguous. The CDR3 loop reads CASSLQVYNSPLHF. The CDR3 nucleotides are TGTGCCAGCTCACTTCAGGTATATAATTCACCCCTCCACTTT.